The sequence of this T cell receptor (beta chain) was determined in a study of shared clonotypes between healthy human individuals. Whole-study findings and limits: Memory subsets generally showed lower estimated richness than naive subsets. The generation probabilities recorded for non-shared clonotypes fell below those of clonotypes shared by all four donors.

V lost 0 bases, J lost 6 bases, and 12 bases lay in between. The CDR3 sequence is 14 residues long. The germline V gene encodes CDR1 KGHSH and CDR2 LQKENI. Sequenced by immunoSEQ multiplex PCR; TCRdb stores in-frame clones only, minus some. Of millions of clones in the sample, 90% to 95% were seen once. Donors comprised only Caucasian adults living in Nashville, Tennessee. Comment on this clone: As yet, its antigen is unknown.

Input material: naive CD4+ T cells sorted from blood. Indicated subset: CD45RA+ positively selected. V is TRBV18 and J is TRBJ2-7; D not certain. The clonotype originates from a man between 18 and 29 years old in good health. Written as DNA, the CDR3 is TGTGCCAGCTCACCACCAGAGTTACGGAGCGAGCAGTACTTC. Translation: CASSPPELRSEQYF.